This T cell receptor (beta chain) comes out of a study of cytomegalovirus exposure and HLA in healthy donors. Points from the study as a whole: A later analysis found first-cohort TCR clusters tended to co-occur in the 90 to 150 validation repertoires.

Clones were read by immunoSEQ multiplex PCR, and TCRdb kept only the in-frame ones, dropping some. The sample holds tens of thousands of clones, roughly 94% seen once. In the case of this clone: Antigen unknown.

Sequencing was done on a sample of PBMCs. The receptor was isolated from a young woman in good health and CMV-seropositive.

CDR3 coding DNA: TGCAGCACCCAAGGGCGGGGAGGGTACACTGAAGCTTTCTTT. This gives the protein CSTQGRGGYTEAFF. This chain connects TRBV29-1 to TRBJ1-1; no reliable D call. V dropped 8 bases and J dropped 3 bases, with 19 bases sitting between them. The germline V gene has CDR1 SQVTM and CDR2 ANQGSEA. The CDR3 loop spans 14 amino acids. The full variable domain, completed using reference TRBV29-1 and TRBJ1-1, is SAVISQKPSRDICQRGTSLTIQCQVDSQVTMMFWYRQQPGQSLTLIATANQGSEATYESGFVIDKFPISRPNLTFSTLTVSNMSPEDSSIYLCSTQGRGGYTEAFFGQGTRLTVV.